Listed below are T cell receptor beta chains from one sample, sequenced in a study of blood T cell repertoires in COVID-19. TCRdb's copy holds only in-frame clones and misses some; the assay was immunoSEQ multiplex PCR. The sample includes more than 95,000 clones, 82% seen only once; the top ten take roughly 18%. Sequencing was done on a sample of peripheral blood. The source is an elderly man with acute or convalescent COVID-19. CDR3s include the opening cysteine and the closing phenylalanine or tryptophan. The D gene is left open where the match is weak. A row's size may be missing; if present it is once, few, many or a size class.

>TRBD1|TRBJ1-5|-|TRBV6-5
TGTGCCAGCAGTTACTCGCCGACAGGGACTCAGCCCCAGCATTTT
CASSYSPTGTQPQHF
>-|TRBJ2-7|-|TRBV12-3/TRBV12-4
TGTGCCAGCACTACGGTCTCCTACGAGCAGTACTTC
CASTTVSYEQYF
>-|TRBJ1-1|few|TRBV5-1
TGCGCCAGCAGCTCTTCCGGGACACCATGGTCGAACACTGAAGCTTTCTTT
CASSSSGTPWSNTEAFF
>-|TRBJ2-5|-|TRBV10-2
TGCGCCAGCAGTCTCATTAGAGAGACCCAGTACTTC
CASSLIRETQYF
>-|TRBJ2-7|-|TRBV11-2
TGTGCCAGCAGCTTAGATATGGGCACCTACGAGCAGTACTTC
CASSLDMGTYEQYF
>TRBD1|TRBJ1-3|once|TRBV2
TGTGCCAGCAGTGAATACCCATGGGGACAGGCCGAGAACACCATATATTTT
CASSEYPWGQAENTIYF
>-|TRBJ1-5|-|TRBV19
TGTGCCAGTAGTATCGGAGGTTATAGCAATCAGCCCCAGCATTTT
CASSIGGYSNQPQHF
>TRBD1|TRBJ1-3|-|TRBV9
TGTGCCAGCAGCGCAGCTACAGGGGTAGCTGGAAACACCATATATTTT
CASSAATGVAGNTIYF
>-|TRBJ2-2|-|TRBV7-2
TGTGCCAGCAGCTTATTAGGACAGAACACCGGGGAGCTGTTTTTT
CASSLLGQNTGELFF
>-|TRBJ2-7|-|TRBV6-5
TGTGCCAGCAGGCCTCGATCGAGCTACGAGCAGTACTTC
CASRPRSSYEQYF
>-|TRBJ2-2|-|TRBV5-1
TGCGCCAGCAGGGAGGCCAGAGGTACCGGGGAGCTGTTTTTT
CASREARGTGELFF
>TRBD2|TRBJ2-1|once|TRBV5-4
TGTGCCAGCAGCCAGAAGACTAGCGGCTACAATGAGCAGTTCTTC
CASSQKTSGYNEQFF
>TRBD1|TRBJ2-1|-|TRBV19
TGTGCCAGTAGTATAGCTTTCCGGGACAGGGTAGCAACCTCCTACAATGAGCAGTTCTTC
CASSIAFRDRVATSYNEQFF
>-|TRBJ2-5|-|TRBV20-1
TGCAGTGCTAGCGCCCCCGGGACCCAGTACTTC
CSASAPGTQYF
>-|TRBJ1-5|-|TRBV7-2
TGTGCCAGCAGCCCCACAGGGACCGGCAATCAGCCCCAGCATTTT
CASSPTGTGNQPQHF
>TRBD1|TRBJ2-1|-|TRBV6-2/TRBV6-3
TGTGCCAGCAGCTCCAGACAGGGGGCCTACAATGAGCAGTTCTTC
CASSSRQGAYNEQFF
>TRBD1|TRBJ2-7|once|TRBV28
TGTGCCAGCAGTCTTACAGGGGATATCTACGAGCAGTACTTC
CASSLTGDIYEQYF
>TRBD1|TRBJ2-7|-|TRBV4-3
TGCGCCAGCAGCCCTGTCCCCGGGACAGAAGTCTACGAGCAGTACTTC
CASSPVPGTEVYEQYF
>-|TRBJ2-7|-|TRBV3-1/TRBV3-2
TGTGCCAGCAGCCCCGGGGTCGTCGGAGACGAGCAGTACTTC
CASSPGVVGDEQYF
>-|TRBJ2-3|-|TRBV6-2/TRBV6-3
TGTGCCAGCAGTTTGCGGTTTGGCCATTCAGATACGCAGTATTTT
CASSLRFGHSDTQYF
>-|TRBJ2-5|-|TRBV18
TGTGCCAGCTCACCACCGAGTCATAGGGGGGGACAAGAGACCCAGTACTTC
CASSPPSHRGGQETQYF
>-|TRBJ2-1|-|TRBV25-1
TGTGCCAGCAGTGAATTCGGACTCCCTTCCTACAATGAGCAGTTCTTC
CASSEFGLPSYNEQFF
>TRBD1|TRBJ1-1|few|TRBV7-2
TGTGCCAGCAGCCCAGGGGCCGGGACAGGGGTTCTGAGGGCCGCTGAAGCTTTCTTT
CASSPGAGTGVLRAAEAFF
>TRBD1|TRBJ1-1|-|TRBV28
TGTGCCAGCAGTGAAACAGGGGTGGGTCGCACTGAAGCTTTCTTT
CASSETGVGRTEAFF
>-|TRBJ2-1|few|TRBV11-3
TGTGCCAGCAGCTTAAGCCCTCTACGCGGAGCGTCCTACAATGAGCAGTTCTTC
CASSLSPLRGASYNEQFF
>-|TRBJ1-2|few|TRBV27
TGTGCCAGCAGTTCAGGACAGAACTATGGCTACACCTTC
CASSSGQNYGYTF
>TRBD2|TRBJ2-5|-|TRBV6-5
TGTGCCAGCAGGAAGGGCGGGGGGAAGGCCGAGACCCAGTACTTC
CASRKGGGKAETQYF
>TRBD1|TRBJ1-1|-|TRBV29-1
TGCAGCGCCGGACGGGGACAGGGGAACACTGAAGCTTTCTTT
CSAGRGQGNTEAFF
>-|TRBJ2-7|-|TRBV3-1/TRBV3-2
TGTGCCAGCTTTGGGGGGGCCCCCTCCTACGAGCAGTACTTC
CASFGGAPSYEQYF
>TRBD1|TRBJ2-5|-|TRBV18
TGTGCCAGCTCACCTACGACAGGGTACGAGACCCAGTACTTC
CASSPTTGYETQYF
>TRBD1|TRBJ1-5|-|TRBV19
TGTGCCAGTAGTATCCCAGGGGGGAATCAGCCCCAGCATTTT
CASSIPGGNQPQHF
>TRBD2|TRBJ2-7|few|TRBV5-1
TGCGCCAGCAGCTTCCGATCCGGGACTAGCGGCTACGAGCAGTACTTC
CASSFRSGTSGYEQYF
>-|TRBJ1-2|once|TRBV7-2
TGTGCCAGCAGCTTACCAGCTAACTATGGCTACACCTTC
CASSLPANYGYTF
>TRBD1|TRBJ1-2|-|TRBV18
TGTGCCAGCTCACCCGCCGGGACAGGATTCTCAGGATATGGCTACACCTTC
CASSPAGTGFSGYGYTF
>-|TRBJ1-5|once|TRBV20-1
TGCAGTGCTAGTATGGCAGTTAGCAATCAGCCCCAGCATTTT
CSASMAVSNQPQHF
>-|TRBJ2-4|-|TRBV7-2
TGTGCCAGCAGCTTAACGCCAGAGACAATAGCCAAAAACATTCAGTACTTC
CASSLTPETIAKNIQYF
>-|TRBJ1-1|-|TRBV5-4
TGTGCCAGCAGCTTGGATGAGGAGACTGAAGCTTTCTTT
CASSLDEETEAFF
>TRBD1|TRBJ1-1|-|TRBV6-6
TGTGCCAGCAGTCAACGACAGGGAAGGAGGGACACTGAAGCTTTCTTT
CASSQRQGRRDTEAFF
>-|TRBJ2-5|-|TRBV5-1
TGCGCCAGCAGCCCAAGCGGACACCAAGAGACCCAGTACTTC
CASSPSGHQETQYF
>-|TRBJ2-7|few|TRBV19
TGTGCCAGTAGTTCTCCGGGCTACGAGCAGTACTTC
CASSSPGYEQYF
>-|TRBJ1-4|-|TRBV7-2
TGTGCCAGCAGCTTAATGGGGACACCTACAACTAATGAAAAACTGTTTTTT
CASSLMGTPTTNEKLFF
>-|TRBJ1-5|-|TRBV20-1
TGCAGTGCTAGTGGGGTCCGGGGGAGCAATCAGCCCCAGCATTTT
CSASGVRGSNQPQHF
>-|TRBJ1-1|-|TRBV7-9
TGTGCCAGCAGCTTACAAAGAGTTGAAGCTTTCTTT
CASSLQRVEAFF
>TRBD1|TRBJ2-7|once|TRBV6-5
TGTGCCAGCAGCCGGGACAGGGTGGACGAGCAGTACTTC
CASSRDRVDEQYF
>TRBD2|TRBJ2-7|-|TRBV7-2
TGTGCCAGCAGCTTACTCCCTAGCGGGAGGCCCTCATCCTCCGAGCAGTACTTC
CASSLLPSGRPSSSEQYF
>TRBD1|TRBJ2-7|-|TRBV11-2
TGTGCCAGCAGCTTAGAGGGGACAGGGTTCGAGCAGTACTTC
CASSLEGTGFEQYF
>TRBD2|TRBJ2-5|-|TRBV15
TGTGCCACCAGCAGGGAGGCGGGAGGGACCCAGTACTTC
CATSREAGGTQYF
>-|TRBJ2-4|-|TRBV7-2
TGTGCCAGCAGAGAGGGACCTAGTTGGGGGGACATTCAGTACTTC
CASREGPSWGDIQYF
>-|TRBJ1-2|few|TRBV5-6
TGTGCCAGCAGCTTCCCGGAGGAGAGTTTCTATGGCTACACCTTC
CASSFPEESFYGYTF
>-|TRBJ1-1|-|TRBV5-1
TGCGCCAGCAGCCCCGTGGAGACCCATCAGAAGACTGAAGCTTTCTTT
CASSPVETHQKTEAFF
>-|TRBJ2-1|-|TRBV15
TGTGCCACCAGCAGTGGGGGGACCTTAAAGCAGTTCTTC
CATSSGGTLKQFF
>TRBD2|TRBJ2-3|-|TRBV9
TGTGCCAGCTCACTAGCGAGGGAATGGGATACGCAGTATTTT
CASSLAREWDTQYF
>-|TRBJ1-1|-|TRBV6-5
TGTGCCAGCAGTTACTCGAGGGGGGGAAGCACTGAAGCTTTCTTT
CASSYSRGGSTEAFF